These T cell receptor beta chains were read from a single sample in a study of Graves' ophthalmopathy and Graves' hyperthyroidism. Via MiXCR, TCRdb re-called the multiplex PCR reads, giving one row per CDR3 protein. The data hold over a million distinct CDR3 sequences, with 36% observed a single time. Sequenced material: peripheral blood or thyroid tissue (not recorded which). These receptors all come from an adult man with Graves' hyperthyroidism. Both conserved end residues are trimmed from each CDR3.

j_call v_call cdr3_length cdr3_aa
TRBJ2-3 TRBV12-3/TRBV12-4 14 ASIPSTRHLTDTQY
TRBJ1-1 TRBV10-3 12 AISGQGVGTEAF
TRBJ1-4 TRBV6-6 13 ASLRGWETNEKLF
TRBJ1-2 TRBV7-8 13 ASSFSLRGVVGYT
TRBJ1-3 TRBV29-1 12 SVAGRSAGNTIY
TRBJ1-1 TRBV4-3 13 ASSQEFPGNTEAF
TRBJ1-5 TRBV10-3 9 AIARSQPQH
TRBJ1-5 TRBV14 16 ASSQELGQGLSNQPQH
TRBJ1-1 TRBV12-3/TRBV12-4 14 ASSLSDMILNTEAF
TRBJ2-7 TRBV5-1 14 ASSLDGTGGNYEQY
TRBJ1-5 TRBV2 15 ASSEWQGTDSNQPQH
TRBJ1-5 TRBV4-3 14 ASSQDASISNQPQH
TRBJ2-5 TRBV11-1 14 APDPTSGGVQETQY
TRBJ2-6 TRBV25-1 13 ASTKGASGANVLT
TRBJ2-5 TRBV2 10 ASSGQGGNQY
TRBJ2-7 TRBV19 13 ASTPGSGGSYEQY
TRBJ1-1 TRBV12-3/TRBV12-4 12 ASSVPFSNTEAF
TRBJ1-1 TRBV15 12 AASSSTGHPPAF
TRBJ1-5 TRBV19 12 ASSIWDRNQPQH
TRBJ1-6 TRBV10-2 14 ASSDYGQGFNSPLH
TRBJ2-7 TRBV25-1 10 ASGPGGYEQY
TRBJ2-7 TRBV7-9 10 ASSPGTREQY
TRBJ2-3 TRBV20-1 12 SARDWYLTDTQY
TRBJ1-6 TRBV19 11 ASSIERISPLH
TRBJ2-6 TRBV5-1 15 ASEDVPGDSGANVLT
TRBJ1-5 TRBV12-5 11 ASGLALYQPQH
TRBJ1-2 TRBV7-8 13 ASSLKHGANYGYT
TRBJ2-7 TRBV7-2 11 ASRGDRVYEQY
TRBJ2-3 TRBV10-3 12 ATSGLAGVATQY
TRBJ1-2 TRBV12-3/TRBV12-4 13 ASSITLETFSGYT
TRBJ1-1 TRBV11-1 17 ASSQKFFWDSDKSTEAF
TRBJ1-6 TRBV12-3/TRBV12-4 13 ASSSGQGNNSPLH
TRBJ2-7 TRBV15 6 RLPLLY
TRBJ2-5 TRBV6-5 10 ASSEGGGPRY
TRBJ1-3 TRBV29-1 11 SVSIGGGNTIY
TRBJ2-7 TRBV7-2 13 ASSRSGASGGEQY
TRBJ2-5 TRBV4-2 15 ASSQEGSSGRGETQY
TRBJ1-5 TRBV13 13 ASSLGRQGSQPQH
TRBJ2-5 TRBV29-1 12 SVGREGLQETQY
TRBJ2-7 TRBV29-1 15 SVEDRRLAGVDNEQY
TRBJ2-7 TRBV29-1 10 SQPGLAGEQY
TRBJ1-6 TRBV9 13 ASSVEGMNNSPLH
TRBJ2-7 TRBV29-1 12 SVMVASGRASQY